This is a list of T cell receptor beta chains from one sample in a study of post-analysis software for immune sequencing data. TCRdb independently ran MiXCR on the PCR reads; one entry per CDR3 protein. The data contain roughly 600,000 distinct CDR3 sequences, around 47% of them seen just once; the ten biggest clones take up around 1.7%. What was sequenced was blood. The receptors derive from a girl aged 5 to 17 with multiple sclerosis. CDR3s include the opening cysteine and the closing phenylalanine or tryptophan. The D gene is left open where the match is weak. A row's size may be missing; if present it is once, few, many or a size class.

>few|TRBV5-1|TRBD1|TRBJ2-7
CASSFKTGGTYEQYF
TGCGCCAGCAGCTTTAAGACAGGGGGTACCTACGAGCAGTACTTC
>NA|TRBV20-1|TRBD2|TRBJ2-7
CSAAAGGRGGSYEQYF
TGCAGTGCTGCAGCGGGGGGTCGGGGAGGCTCCTACGAGCAGTACTTC
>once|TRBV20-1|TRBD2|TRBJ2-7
CSARPGLASSYEQYF
TGCAGTGCTAGACCGGGACTAGCGAGCTCCTACGAGCAGTACTTC
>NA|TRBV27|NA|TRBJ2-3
CASSSFASTDTQYF
TGTGCCAGCAGTTCGTTCGCAAGCACAGATACGCAGTATTTT
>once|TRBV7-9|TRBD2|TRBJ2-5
CASSLGLAGAKTQYF
TGTGCCAGCAGCTTAGGTCTAGCGGGAGCCAAGACCCAGTACTTC
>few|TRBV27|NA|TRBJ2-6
CASSLWGSGANVLTF
TGTGCCAGCAGTTTGTGGGGTTCTGGGGCCAACGTCCTGACTTTC
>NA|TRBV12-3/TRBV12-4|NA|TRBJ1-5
CASSSVREGSNQPQHF
TGTGCCAGCAGTTCAGTCAGGGAAGGTAGCAATCAGCCCCAGCATTTT
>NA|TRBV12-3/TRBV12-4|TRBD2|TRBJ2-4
CASSLPSGRENIQYF
TGTGCCAGCAGTCTCCCAAGCGGGAGGGAAAACATTCAGTACTTC
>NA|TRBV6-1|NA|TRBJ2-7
CASSETGGTYEQYF
TGTGCCAGCAGTGAGACAGGAGGGACCTACGAGCAGTACTTC
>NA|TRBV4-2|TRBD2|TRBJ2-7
CASSQEVLAGAPTSYEQYF
TGTGCCAGCAGCCAAGAAGTCCTAGCGGGTGCTCCTACTAGCTACGAGCAGTACTTC
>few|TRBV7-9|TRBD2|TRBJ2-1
CASSLRLRGGAEQFF
TGTGCCAGCAGCTTACGGTTGCGGGGGGGCGCAGAGCAGTTCTTC
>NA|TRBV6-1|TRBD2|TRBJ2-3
CASSELLAGDRDTQYF
TGTGCCAGCAGTGAATTATTAGCGGGAGATCGGGATACGCAGTATTTT
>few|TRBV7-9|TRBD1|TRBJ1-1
CASSSIQLQGARNTEAFF
TGTGCCAGCAGCTCGATTCAACTACAGGGGGCGCGGAACACTGAAGCTTTCTTT
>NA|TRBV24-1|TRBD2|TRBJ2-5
CATSDGGGEETQYF
TGTGCCACCAGTGATGGGGGAGGGGAAGAGACCCAGTACTTC
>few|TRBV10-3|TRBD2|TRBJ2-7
CAISDQASGSLNEQYF
TGTGCCATCAGTGATCAGGCTAGCGGGAGTCTGAACGAGCAGTACTTC
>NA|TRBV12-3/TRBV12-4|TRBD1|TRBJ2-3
CASSPQGDGRGDTQYF
TGTGCCAGCAGTCCCCAGGGGGACGGCCGCGGGGATACGCAGTATTTT
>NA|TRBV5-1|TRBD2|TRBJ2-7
CASSTGTSPYEQYF
TGCGCCAGCAGCACCGGGACTAGCCCCTACGAGCAGTACTTC
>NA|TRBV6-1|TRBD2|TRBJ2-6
CASSLTSGGFSSGANVLTF
TGTGCCAGCAGTCTGACTAGCGGGGGGTTTAGCTCTGGGGCCAACGTCCTGACTTTC
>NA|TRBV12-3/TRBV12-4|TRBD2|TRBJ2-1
CASSRAGANNEQFF
TGTGCCAGCAGTAGAGCGGGGGCTAACAATGAGCAGTTCTTC
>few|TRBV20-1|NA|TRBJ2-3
CSARPLRGARYF
TGCAGTGCGCGACCCCTCCGGGGGGCGAGGTATTTT
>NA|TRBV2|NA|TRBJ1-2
CASRIQARDGYTF
TGTGCCAGCAGGATACAAGCCCGTGATGGCTACACCTTC